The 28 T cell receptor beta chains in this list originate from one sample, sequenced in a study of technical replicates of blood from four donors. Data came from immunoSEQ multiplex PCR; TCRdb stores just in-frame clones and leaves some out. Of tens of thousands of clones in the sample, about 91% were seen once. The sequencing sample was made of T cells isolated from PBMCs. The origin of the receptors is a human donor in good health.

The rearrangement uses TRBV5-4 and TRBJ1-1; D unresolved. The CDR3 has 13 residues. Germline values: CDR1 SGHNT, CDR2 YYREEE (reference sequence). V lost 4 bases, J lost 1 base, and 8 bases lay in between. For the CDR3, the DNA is TGTGCCAGCAGCCCCAGACAGAACACTGAAGCTTTCTTT. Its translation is CASSPRQNTEAFF.

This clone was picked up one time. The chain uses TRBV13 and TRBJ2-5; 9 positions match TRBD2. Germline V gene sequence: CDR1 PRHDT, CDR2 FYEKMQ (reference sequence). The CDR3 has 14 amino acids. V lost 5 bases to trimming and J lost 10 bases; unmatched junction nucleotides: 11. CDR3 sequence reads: CASSRAAGGNFQYF. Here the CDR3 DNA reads TGTGCCAGCAGCCGAGCAGCGGGAGGTAATTTCCAGTACTTC.

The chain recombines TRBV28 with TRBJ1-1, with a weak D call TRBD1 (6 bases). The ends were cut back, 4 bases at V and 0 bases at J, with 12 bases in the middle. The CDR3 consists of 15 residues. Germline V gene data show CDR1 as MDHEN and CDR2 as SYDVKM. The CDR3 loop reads CASSSPTGMNTEAFF. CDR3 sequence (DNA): TGTGCCAGCAGTTCCCCGACAGGAATGAACACTGAAGCTTTCTTT.

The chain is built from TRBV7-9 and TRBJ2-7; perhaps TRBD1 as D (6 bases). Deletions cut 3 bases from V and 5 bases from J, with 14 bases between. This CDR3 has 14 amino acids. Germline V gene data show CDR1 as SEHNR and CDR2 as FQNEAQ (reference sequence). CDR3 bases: TGTGCCAGCAGCTTGACGACAGGACGGGACGAGCAGTACTTC. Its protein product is CASSLTTGRDEQYF.

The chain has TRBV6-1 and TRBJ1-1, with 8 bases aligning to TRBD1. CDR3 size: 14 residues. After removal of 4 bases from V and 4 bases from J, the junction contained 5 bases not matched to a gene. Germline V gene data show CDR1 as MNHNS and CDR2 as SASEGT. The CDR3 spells CASSATGVATEAFF. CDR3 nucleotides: TGTGCCAGCAGTGCGACAGGGGTAGCCACTGAAGCTTTCTTT.

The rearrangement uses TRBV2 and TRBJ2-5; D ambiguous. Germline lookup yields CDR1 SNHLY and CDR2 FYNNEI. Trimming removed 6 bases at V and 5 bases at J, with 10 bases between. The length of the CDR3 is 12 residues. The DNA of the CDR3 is TGTGCCAGCAGCCTCCTTGAGGAGACCCAGTACTTC. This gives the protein CASSLLEETQYF. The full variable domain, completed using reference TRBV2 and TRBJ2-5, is EPEVTQTPSHQVTQMGQEVILRCVPISNHLYFYWYRQILGQKVEFLVSFYNNEISEKSEIFDDQFSVERPDGSNFTLKIRSTKLEDSAMYFCASSLLEETQYFGPGTRLLVL.

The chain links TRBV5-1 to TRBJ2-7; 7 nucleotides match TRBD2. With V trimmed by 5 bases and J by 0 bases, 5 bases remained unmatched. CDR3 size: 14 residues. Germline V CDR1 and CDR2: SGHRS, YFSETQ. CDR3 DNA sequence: TGCGCCAGCAGTCGGGGGGACTACTCCTACGAGCAGTACTTC. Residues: CASSRGDYSYEQYF. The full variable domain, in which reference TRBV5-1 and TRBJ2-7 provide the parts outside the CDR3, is KAGVTQTPRYLIKTRGQQVTLSCSPISGHRSVSWYQQTPGQGLQFLFEYFSETQRNKGNFPGRFSGRQFSNSRSEMNVSTLELGDSALYLCASSRGDYSYEQYFGPGTRLTVT.

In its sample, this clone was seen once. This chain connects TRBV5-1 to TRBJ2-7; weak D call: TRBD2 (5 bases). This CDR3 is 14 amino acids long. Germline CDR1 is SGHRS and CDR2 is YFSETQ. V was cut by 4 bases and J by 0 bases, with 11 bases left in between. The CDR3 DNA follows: TGCGCCAGCAGCCCTTTGGACTCCTCCTACGAGCAGTACTTC. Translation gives CASSPLDSSYEQYF.

CDR3 loop: CASSPRQGAQNEQFF. CDR3 in DNA: TGTGCCAGCAGTCCGAGGCAGGGGGCGCAGAATGAGCAGTTCTTC. This chain joins TRBV6-5 and TRBJ2-1; 8 bases agree with TRBD1. The CDR3 spans 15 residues. Germline V gene lookup returns CDR1 MNHEY and CDR2 SVGAGI. The V segment lost 5 bases and the J segment 7 bases; nucleotides outside the gene matches: 10.

This chain's CDR3 is CASRVFGGSWGTDTQYF. The CDR3 nucleotides read TGTGCCAGCAGGGTCTTCGGCGGGAGCTGGGGGACAGATACGCAGTATTTT. The chain recombines TRBV2 with TRBJ2-3; 7 nucleotides align to TRBD2. The CDR3 runs 17 residues. Germline CDR1 reads SNHLY; CDR2 reads FYNNEI. The V gene end was trimmed by 6 bases and the J gene end by 3 bases; junction bases not matched to a gene: 15.

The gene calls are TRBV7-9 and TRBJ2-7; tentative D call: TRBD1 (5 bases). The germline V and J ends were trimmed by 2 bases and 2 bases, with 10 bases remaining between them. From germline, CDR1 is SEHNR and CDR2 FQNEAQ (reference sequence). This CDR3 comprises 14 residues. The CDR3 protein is CASSLQGRAYEQYF. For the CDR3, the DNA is TGTGCCAGCAGCTTACAGGGCAGGGCCTACGAGCAGTACTTC.

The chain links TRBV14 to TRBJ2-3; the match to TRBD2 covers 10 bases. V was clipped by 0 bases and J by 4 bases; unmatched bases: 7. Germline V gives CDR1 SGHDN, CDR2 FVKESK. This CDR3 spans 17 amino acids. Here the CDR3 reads CASSQDRAGGPADTQYF. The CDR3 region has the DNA TGTGCCAGCAGCCAAGATAGAGCGGGAGGGCCTGCAGATACGCAGTATTTT.

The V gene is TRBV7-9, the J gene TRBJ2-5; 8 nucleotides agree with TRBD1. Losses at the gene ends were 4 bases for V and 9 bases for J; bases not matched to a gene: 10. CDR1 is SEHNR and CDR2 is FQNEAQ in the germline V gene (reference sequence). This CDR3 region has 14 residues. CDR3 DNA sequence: TGTGCCAGCAGCTCACAGGGGGATCTTGGTTCCCAGTACTTC. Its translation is CASSSQGDLGSQYF.

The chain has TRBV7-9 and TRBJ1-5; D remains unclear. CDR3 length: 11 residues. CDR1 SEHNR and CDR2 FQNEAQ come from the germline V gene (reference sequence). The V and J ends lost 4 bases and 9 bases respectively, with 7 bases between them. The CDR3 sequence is CASSSPGPQHF. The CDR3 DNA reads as TGTGCCAGCAGCTCTCCAGGGCCCCAGCATTTT. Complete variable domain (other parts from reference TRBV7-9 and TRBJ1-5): DTGVSQNPRHKITKRGQNVTFRCDPISEHNRLYWYRQTLGQGPEFLTYFQNEAQLEKSRLLSDRFSAERPKGSFSTLEIQRTEQGDSAMYLCASSSPGPQHFGDGTRLSIL.

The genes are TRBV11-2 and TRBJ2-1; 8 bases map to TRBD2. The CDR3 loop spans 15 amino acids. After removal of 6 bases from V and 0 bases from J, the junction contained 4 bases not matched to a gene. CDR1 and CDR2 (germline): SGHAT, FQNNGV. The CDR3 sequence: CASRGSGSSYNEQFF. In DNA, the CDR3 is TGTGCCAGCAGAGGGAGCGGGAGCTCCTACAATGAGCAGTTCTTC.

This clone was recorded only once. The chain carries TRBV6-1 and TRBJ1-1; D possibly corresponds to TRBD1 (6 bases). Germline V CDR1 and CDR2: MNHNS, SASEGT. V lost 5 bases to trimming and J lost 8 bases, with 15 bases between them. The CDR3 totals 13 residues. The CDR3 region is CASSPGRTAEAFF. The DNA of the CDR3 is TGTGCCAGCAGTCCGGGAAGGACAGCCGAAGCTTTCTTT.

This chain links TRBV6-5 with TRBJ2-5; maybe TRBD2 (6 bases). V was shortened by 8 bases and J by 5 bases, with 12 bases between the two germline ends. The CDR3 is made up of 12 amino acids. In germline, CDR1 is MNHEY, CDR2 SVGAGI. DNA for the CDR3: TGTGCCAGCGGCCCGGGGGTTGAGACCCAGTACTTC. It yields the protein CASGPGVETQYF.

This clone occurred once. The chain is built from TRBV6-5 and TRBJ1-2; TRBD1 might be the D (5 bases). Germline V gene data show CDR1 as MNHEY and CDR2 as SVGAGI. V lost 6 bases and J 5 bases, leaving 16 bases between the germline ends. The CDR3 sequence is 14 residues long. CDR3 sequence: CASSREKGLYGYTF. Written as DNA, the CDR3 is TGTGCCAGCAGCCGGGAGAAGGGACTTTATGGCTACACCTTC.

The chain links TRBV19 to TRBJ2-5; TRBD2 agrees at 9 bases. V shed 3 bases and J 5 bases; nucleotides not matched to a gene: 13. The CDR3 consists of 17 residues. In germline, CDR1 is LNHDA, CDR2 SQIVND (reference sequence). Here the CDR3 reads CASSIDLASGARETQYF. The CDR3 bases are TGTGCCAGTAGTATCGATTTGGCTAGCGGGGCAAGGGAGACCCAGTACTTC.

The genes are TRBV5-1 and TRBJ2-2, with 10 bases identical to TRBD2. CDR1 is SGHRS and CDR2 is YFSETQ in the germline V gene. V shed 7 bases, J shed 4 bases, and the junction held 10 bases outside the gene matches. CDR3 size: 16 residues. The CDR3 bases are TGCGCCAGCTGTTGGGGCTCTAGCGGGAGCACCGGGGAGCTGTTTTTT. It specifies CASCWGSSGSTGELFF.

CDR3 region: CASSPGTDTDTQYF. In nucleotides, the CDR3 is TGTGCCAGCTCACCCGGGACAGACACAGATACGCAGTATTTT. The V gene is TRBV18, the J gene TRBJ2-3; TRBD1 matches at 7 bases. The ends lost 3 bases at V and 2 bases at J; junction bases unmatched: 2. The CDR3 length is 14 residues. Germline CDR1 reads KGHSH; CDR2 reads LQKENI.

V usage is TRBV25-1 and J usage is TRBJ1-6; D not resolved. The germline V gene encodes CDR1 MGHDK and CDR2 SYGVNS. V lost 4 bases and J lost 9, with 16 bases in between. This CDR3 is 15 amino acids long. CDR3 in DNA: TGTGCCAGCAGTGTGGCGGGGTCGCCGGGTTCACCCCTCCACTTT. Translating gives CASSVAGSPGSPLHF.

CDR3 DNA sequence: TGTGCCAGCATACTGGGCGATACCTACGAGCAGTACTTC. It specifies CASILGDTYEQYF. The chain couples TRBV2 to TRBJ2-7; D uncertain. Germline CDR1 reads SNHLY; CDR2 reads FYNNEI. The CDR3 runs 13 residues. The germline V and J ends were trimmed by 7 bases and 2 bases, with 12 bases remaining between them. Full variable domain (outside the CDR3, taken from reference TRBV2 and TRBJ2-7): EPEVTQTPSHQVTQMGQEVILRCVPISNHLYFYWYRQILGQKVEFLVSFYNNEISEKSEIFDDQFSVERPDGSNFTLKIRSTKLEDSAMYFCASILGDTYEQYFGPGTRLTVT.

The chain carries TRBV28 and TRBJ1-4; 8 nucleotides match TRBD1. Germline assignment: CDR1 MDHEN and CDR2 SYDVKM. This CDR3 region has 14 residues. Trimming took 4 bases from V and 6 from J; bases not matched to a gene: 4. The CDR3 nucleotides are TGTGCCAGCAGTTGGCAGGGGGCGGATGAAAAACTGTTTTTT. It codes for CASSWQGADEKLFF.

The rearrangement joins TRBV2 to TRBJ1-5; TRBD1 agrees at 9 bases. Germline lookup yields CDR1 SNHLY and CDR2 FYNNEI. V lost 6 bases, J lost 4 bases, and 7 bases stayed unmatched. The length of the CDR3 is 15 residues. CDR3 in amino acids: CASRNPGQGNQPQHF. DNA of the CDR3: TGTGCCAGCAGAAATCCGGGACAGGGAAATCAGCCCCAGCATTTT.

This CDR3 is CAISEAGQGIADTQYF. The CDR3 coding sequence is TGTGCCATCAGTGAGGCGGGACAGGGGATAGCAGATACGCAGTATTTT. The chain has TRBV10-3 and TRBJ2-3; 10 bases are a match to TRBD1. The CDR3 covers 16 residues. Germline CDR1 ENHRY, CDR2 SYGVKD. The J segment lost 4 bases and the V segment lost 2 bases, leaving 6 bases of the junction unmatched.

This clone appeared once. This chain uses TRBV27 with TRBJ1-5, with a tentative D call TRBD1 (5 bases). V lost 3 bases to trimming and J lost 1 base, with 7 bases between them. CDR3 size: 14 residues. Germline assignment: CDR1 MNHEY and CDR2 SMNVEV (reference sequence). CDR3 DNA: TGTGCCAGCAGTTTCGGGGGAAGCAATCAGCCCCAGCATTTT. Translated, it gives CASSFGGSNQPQHF.

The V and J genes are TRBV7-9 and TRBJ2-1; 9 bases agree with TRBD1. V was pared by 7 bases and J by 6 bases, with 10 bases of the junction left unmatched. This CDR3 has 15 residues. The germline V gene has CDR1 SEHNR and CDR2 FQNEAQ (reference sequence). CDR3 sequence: CASNRGTGILNEQFF. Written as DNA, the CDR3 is TGTGCCAGCAACAGGGGGACAGGGATACTCAATGAGCAGTTCTTC.